The 17 T cell receptor beta chains presented below share a single source sample, sequenced in a study of molecular identifiers for immune sequencing clone quantification. One entry per CDR3 protein results from TCRdb running MiXCR on the PCR reads. This sample carries about 630,000 distinct CDR3 sequences, 25% of them seen once, and the ten largest clones take 0.78%. The sequencing input was naive CD8+ T cells from blood, with Jurkat cell RNA spiked in. As for subset: FACS-sorted CD8+CD4-CCR7+CD45RA+ naive T cells. These receptors were taken from a human donor in good health. Some libraries in this study had Jurkat cell RNA spiked in.

This clonotype was counted only a few times. The chain has TRBV7-2 and TRBJ2-7, with 11 nucleotides matching TRBD2. Looked up from germline, CDR1 is SGHTA and CDR2 is FQGNSA. Germline trimming cut 7 bases from V and 5 bases from J; bases unmatched to any gene: 10. The CDR3 consists of 15 residues. CDR3 sequence (DNA): TGTGCCAGCATGCTAGCGGGAGGCGGGGGCCACGAGCAGTACTTC. Amino acids: CASMLAGGGGHEQYF.

This clonotype was counted between two and nine times. This chain links TRBV19 with TRBJ2-2, with 9 nucleotides matching TRBD2. The V gene end was trimmed by 6 bases and the J gene end by 8 bases; junction bases not matched to a gene: 10. The CDR3 has 15 amino acids. CDR1 LNHDA and CDR2 SQIVND come from the germline V gene (reference sequence). CDR3 DNA: TGTGCCAGTAGCACCTTAGCGGGAGTGTCTGGGGAGCTGTTTTTT. It specifies CASSTLAGVSGELFF. The full variable domain, completed using reference TRBV19 and TRBJ2-2, is DGGITQSPKYLFRKEGQNVTLSCEQNLNHDAMYWYRQDPGQGLRLIYYSQIVNDFQKGDIAEGYSVSREKKESFPLTVTSAQKNPTAFYLCASSTLAGVSGELFFGEGSRLTVL.

The chain carries TRBV19 and TRBJ2-7; D is unresolved. CDR3 length: 14 amino acids. The germline gives CDR1 LNHDA, CDR2 SQIVND (reference sequence). Trimming took 1 base from V and 0 from J, leaving 7 bases between them. For the CDR3, the DNA is TGTGCCAGTAGTATAGCGGCGTCCTCCTACGAGCAGTACTTC. It yields the protein CASSIAASSYEQYF. Drawing the rest from reference TRBV19 and TRBJ2-7, the complete variable domain is DGGITQSPKYLFRKEGQNVTLSCEQNLNHDAMYWYRQDPGQGLRLIYYSQIVNDFQKGDIAEGYSVSREKKESFPLTVTSAQKNPTAFYLCASSIAASSYEQYFGPGTRLTVT.

This chain joins TRBV20-1 and TRBJ2-7; 9 bases fit TRBD1. This CDR3 contains 15 residues. Germline assignment: CDR1 DFQATT and CDR2 SNEGSKA (reference sequence). Unmatched junction bases numbered 8, after V lost 3 bases and J lost 2 bases. The CDR3 loop is CSASSRDRATYEQYF. The CDR3 DNA sequence: TGCAGTGCTAGTAGCCGGGACAGGGCGACCTACGAGCAGTACTTC.

In this sample, this clonotype turned up once. Being one base from a much bigger clone, this may be a read error. CDR3 DNA sequence: TGTGCCAGCAGCTTGGGACAGGGGGCGCATACTGCAGCTTTCTTT. This translates into CASSLGQGAHTAAFF. The V and J genes are TRBV7-9 and TRBJ1-1, with 12 nucleotides matching TRBD1. The CDR3 is 15 residues long. Germline V gene sequence: CDR1 SEHNR, CDR2 FQNEAQ (reference sequence).

As concerns this clonotype: Relative to the germline gene, one junction end is altered; a read error may explain this. The J gene is TRBJ1-5, the V gene TRBV27, with D perhaps TRBD1 (6 bases). Germline CDR1 is MNHEY and CDR2 is SMNVEV (reference sequence). CDR3 length: 15 amino acids. CDR3 loop: CASSPGTTSNQPPHF. The CDR3 DNA is TGTGCCAGCAGTCCGGGGACAACAAGCAATCAGCCCCCGCATTTT.

Worth noting for this clonotype: An end of the junction differs from the germline gene, which may be a read error. The rearrangement links TRBV19 to TRBJ2-7, with 13 bases that match TRBD2. CDR3 length equals 15 residues. The germline V gene encodes CDR1 LNHDA and CDR2 SQIVND (reference sequence). Written as DNA, the CDR3 is TGTGCCGGTAGTATACGGACTAGCGGGAGATACGAGCAGTACTTC. Its protein is CAGSIRTSGRYEQYF.

This clonotype was seen a few times. The chain combines TRBV29-1 with TRBJ2-1, with no clear D. V was cut by 7 bases and J by 7 bases, with 8 bases left in between. Germline CDR1 is SQVTM and CDR2 is ANQGSEA. The CDR3 runs to 10 residues. DNA for the CDR3: TGCAGCGCCGGCCTGAATGAGCAGTTCTTC. This translates into CSAGLNEQFF.

This clonotype showed up just a few times. The chain joins TRBV28 to TRBJ2-7; no definite D call. V shed 1 base and J shed 2 bases, with 9 bases lying between them. This CDR3 is 14 amino acids long. CDR1 and CDR2 (germline): MDHEN, SYDVKM. CDR3: CASSLYETTYEQYF. CDR3 nucleotides: TGTGCCAGCAGTTTATATGAGACCACCTACGAGCAGTACTTC.

This clonotype has only a few counts. This chain connects TRBV27 to TRBJ2-1; TRBD2 is a possible D gene (6 bases). The CDR3 has 14 residues. V was clipped by 3 bases and J by 6 bases, with 12 bases between them. Germline V CDR1 and CDR2: MNHEY, SMNVEV (reference sequence). CDR3: CASSFSPGANEQFF. In nucleotides, the CDR3 is TGTGCCAGCAGTTTCTCTCCGGGAGCCAATGAGCAGTTCTTC.

V usage is TRBV29-1 and J usage is TRBJ2-7; D unclear. Trimming shortened V by 5 bases and J by 0 bases, and 11 bases separated the two germline ends. CDR3 length equals 13 residues. Germline assignment: CDR1 SQVTM and CDR2 ANQGSEA. CDR3 in amino acids: CSVLSVHSYEQYF. As DNA, the CDR3 is TGCAGCGTTTTGAGCGTTCACTCCTACGAGCAGTACTTC.

J is TRBJ2-2 and V is TRBV19, with TRBD1 as a possible D gene (5 bases). The CDR3 sequence is 14 residues long. V lost 3 bases and J lost 6, with 11 bases in between. CDR1 LNHDA and CDR2 SQIVND come from the germline V gene (reference sequence). CDR3 sequence (DNA): TGTGCCAGTAGTATGGGGCACAACGCCGGGGAGCTGTTTTTT. It is translated as CASSMGHNAGELFF.

The V call is TRBV20-1, the J call TRBJ1-6, with 9 bases matching TRBD1. Germline CDR1 is DFQATT and CDR2 is SNEGSKA (reference sequence). CDR3 size: 15 residues. The J segment lost 6 bases and the V segment lost 0 bases, leaving 3 bases of the junction unmatched. CDR3 bases: TGCAGTGCTAGAGAGCCGGGACAGGGTAATTCACCCCTCCACTTT. Protein product: CSAREPGQGNSPLHF.

Concerning this clonotype itself: It may be a read error: a sequence one base away is much more abundant. This chain links TRBV19 with TRBJ2-6; D call uncertain. The germline gives CDR1 LNHDA, CDR2 SQIVND (reference sequence). The CDR3 contains 14 residues. CDR3 protein: CASCIEAVANVLTF. CDR3 sequence (DNA): TGTGCCAGTTGTATTGAGGCGGTAGCCAACGTCCTGACTTTC.

This clonotype was seen many times. CDR3 protein: CASGLGVTEAFF. CDR3 bases: TGTGCTAGTGGTTTGGGGGTCACTGAAGCTTTCTTT. This chain uses TRBV12-5 with TRBJ1-1, with unresolved D. The CDR3 loop spans 12 amino acids. V was pared by 1 base and J by 4 bases, with 4 bases between. The germline V gene encodes CDR1 LGHNT and CDR2 FRNRAP.

This clonotype was seen a handful of times. The chain links TRBV13 to TRBJ1-3; unclear D gene. The CDR3 is 15 amino acids. Trimming removed 5 bases at V and 4 bases at J, with 15 bases between. Germline CDR1 PRHDT, CDR2 FYEKMQ (reference sequence). The CDR3 spells CASSGDRGLGNTIYF. Here the CDR3 DNA reads TGTGCCAGCAGCGGCGATCGAGGGCTCGGAAACACCATATATTTT.

This clonotype was seen ten or more times. This chain connects TRBV7-9 to TRBJ2-3, with D perhaps TRBD2 (6 bases). The CDR3 is made up of 15 amino acids. The germline V and J ends were trimmed by 7 bases and 0 bases, with 14 bases remaining between them. The V gene's germline CDR1 is SEHNR and CDR2 FQNEAQ (reference sequence). The CDR3 is CASTGTSYSTDTQYF. The CDR3 DNA sequence: TGTGCCAGCACCGGGACTTCGTATAGCACAGATACGCAGTATTTT.